This T cell receptor beta chain was profiled in a study of shared clonotypes between healthy human individuals. Study-level information: The cohort comprised a couple of women and a few men. Their ages spanned 18 to 49 years.

Genomic DNA for unsorted samples was obtained from 97 million or so PBMCs. V shed 6 bases and J 9 bases; nucleotides not matched to a gene: 5. The CDR3 is made up of 13 amino acids. CDR1 MDHEN and CDR2 SYDVKM come from the germline V gene. Unsorted PBMC DNA underwent sequencing on ten immunoSEQ deep assay plates. TCRdb's copy holds only in-frame clones and misses some; the assay was immunoSEQ multiplex PCR. The table lists approximately 500,000 clones, around 73% of them singletons. The chain joins TRBV28 to TRBJ2-1; 10 nucleotides align to TRBD2. Input material: PBMCs. The TCR originated in a woman aged 40 to 50 in good health. Some clones in this sample may be carry-over from other donors' samples. CDR3 DNA: TGTGCCAGCAGCCCTCGACTAGCGGGTGAGCAGTTCTTC. Residues: CASSPRLAGEQFF.